Following are 26 T cell receptor beta chains from one sample sequenced in a study of vaccination and CD4 T cells after COVID-19. Sequenced with the Oncomine TCR Beta short-read assay was DNA taken from cultured CD4+ T cells. TCRdb reprocessed the PCR reads via MiXCR and lists one record per CDR3 protein. The data show 10,000 or so distinct CDR3 sequences, roughly two thirds seen once. Noted treatment: roughly ten-day PBMC culture with coronavirus spike peptide pools or control peptides (ViraFEST assay). Their antigen targets remain unknown. Source material: CD4+ T cells from blood, cultured in vitro. The source is a human donor who had recovered from COVID-19.

The chain carries TRBV7-2 and TRBJ1-4; TRBD1 aligns across 8 bases. In germline, CDR1 is SGHTA, CDR2 FQGNSA. The CDR3 spans 14 residues. V was clipped by 6 bases and J by 4 bases; unmatched bases: 4. The CDR3 region has the DNA TGTGCCAGCAGAATGACAGGGGTTAATGAAAAACTGTTTTTT. Translating it yields CASRMTGVNEKLFF.

This chain connects TRBV15 to TRBJ1-2; possibly TRBD1 for D (5 bases). Germline V gene sequence: CDR1 LNHNV, CDR2 YYDKDF (reference sequence). This CDR3 spans 13 amino acids. V lost 8 bases to trimming and J lost 7 bases, with 17 bases between them. CDR3 sequence reads: CATRAGRKGGYTF. The DNA for the CDR3 is TGTGCCACCCGCGCAGGGAGGAAAGGTGGCTACACCTTC.

This sequence joins TRBV19 and TRBJ2-3, with D possibly being TRBD1 or TRBD2 (5 bases each). Trimming left V 1 base short and J 5 bases short, with 13 bases between. CDR1 and CDR2 (germline): LNHDA, SQIVND (reference sequence). CDR3 length: 15 residues. The CDR3, as DNA: TGTGCCAGTAGTATAGGTGGGGGTCACATAGATACGCAGTATTTT. Translated: CASSIGGGHIDTQYF.

The rearrangement joins TRBV7-3 to TRBJ2-1; 7 bases fit TRBD1. CDR3 size: 14 residues. Germline CDR1 is SGHTA and CDR2 is FQGTGA. Trimming removed 5 bases from V and 10 bases from J; junction bases left unmatched: 11. The CDR3 DNA is TGTGCCAGCAGCCGCTCGTCCAGGGGGAACGAGCAGTTCTTC. Its translation: CASSRSSRGNEQFF.

V is TRBV7-2 and J is TRBJ2-5, with TRBD2 matching 9 bases. Germline trimming cut 2 bases from V and 0 bases from J; bases unmatched to any gene: 13. The CDR3 runs to 19 residues. Germline V gives CDR1 SGHTA, CDR2 FQGNSA. The CDR3 bases are TGTGCCAGCAGCTTATATACGGCCCTTAGCGGGGGATACCAAGAGACCCAGTACTTC. Its protein product is CASSLYTALSGGYQETQYF.

V gene TRBV2 combines with J gene TRBJ1-1; D not certain. The V end lost 7 bases, the J end lost 2 bases, and 14 bases lay between the germline ends. The germline V gene has CDR1 SNHLY and CDR2 FYNNEI. The CDR3 length is 14 residues. DNA for the CDR3: TGTGCCAGCACCGACCTCGTTAGAAACACTGAAGCTTTCTTT. This translates into CASTDLVRNTEAFF.

The rearrangement joins TRBV15 to TRBJ2-7; possibly TRBD1 for D (5 bases). Germline CDR1 and CDR2: LNHNV and YYDKDF (reference sequence). Trimming took 0 bases from V and 1 from J, leaving 16 bases between them. CDR3 length: 17 residues. CDR3 sequence reads: CATSRERQGGLSYEQYF. The CDR3, as DNA: TGTGCCACCAGCAGAGAGAGGCAGGGTGGGTTGTCCTACGAGCAGTACTTC.

The CDR3 DNA follows: TGTGCCAGCAGCGTAGCTCAGGGAACTGAAGCTTTCTTT. Translating gives CASSVAQGTEAFF. The J gene is TRBJ1-1, the V gene TRBV2, with D maybe TRBD1 (5 bases). This CDR3 comprises 13 residues. Germline V lookup: CDR1 SNHLY, CDR2 FYNNEI. Deletions cut 6 bases from V and 5 bases from J, with 13 bases between.

This chain connects TRBV6-1 to TRBJ1-1; D is undetermined. Deletions cut 3 bases from V and 11 bases from J, with 10 bases between. The germline CDR1 and CDR2 sequences are MNHNS and SASEGT. This CDR3 has 11 residues. For the CDR3, the DNA is TGTGCCAGCAGTGACGGGGTGCGGGCTTTCTTT. The encoded protein is CASSDGVRAFF.

The chain combines TRBV28 with TRBJ2-4, with D perhaps given as TRBD1 or TRBD2 (5 bases each). V gave up 6 bases and J gave up 3 bases, with 18 bases separating them. The CDR3 is made up of 16 amino acids. Germline lookup yields CDR1 MDHEN and CDR2 SYDVKM. The CDR3 DNA is TGTGCCAGCAGCAAAATGCAGGGTGAGGGCAAAAACATTCAGTACTTC. It translates to CASSKMQGEGKNIQYF.

The chain uses TRBV29-1 and TRBJ2-5; possible D gene TRBD2, 6 bases. Trimming stripped 1 base from V and 10 bases from J, with 13 bases between. Germline CDR1 and CDR2: SQVTM and ANQGSEA. CDR3 length equals 12 residues. The CDR3 loop is CSVEGDSRDQYF. The CDR3 region has the DNA TGCAGCGTTGAAGGGGACTCAAGGGACCAGTACTTC.

The chain combines TRBV12-3 or TRBV12-4 with TRBJ1-1; maybe TRBD1 (5 bases). Trimming removed 3 bases at V and 4 bases at J, with 18 bases between. The CDR3 has 16 amino acids. The CDR3 DNA follows: TGTGCCAGCAGTTTTCAGTTGCCCGGGGCAGCCACTGAAGCTTTCTTT. This sequence encodes CASSFQLPGAATEAFF.

This clonotype appeared once. CDR3 residues: CASSEGGRGANEKLFF. As DNA, the CDR3 is TGTGCCAGCAGTGAGGGAGGGAGGGGAGCTAATGAAAAACTGTTTTTT. The chain recombines TRBV6-1 with TRBJ1-4; D possibly corresponds to TRBD1 (5 bases). From germline, CDR1 is MNHNS and CDR2 SASEGT. The CDR3 covers 16 residues. V was shortened by 3 bases and J by 3 bases, with 14 bases between the two germline ends.

This clonotype showed up just a few times. The V and J genes are TRBV20-1 and TRBJ1-2; 7 nucleotides line up with TRBD1. CDR3 length equals 13 residues. The junction had 7 bases not matched to a gene; V was cut back by 5 bases and J by 4 bases. Germline V CDR1 and CDR2: DFQATT, SNEGSKA (reference sequence). Here the CDR3 reads CSAGLGQSYGYTF. The CDR3 nucleotides read TGCAGTGCTGGGCTGGGACAGTCCTATGGCTACACCTTC.

CDR3 DNA sequence: TGTGCCAGCAGCTTAAATGGCGAGGCCGGGGAGCTGTTTTTT. This encodes CASSLNGEAGELFF. The chain carries TRBV7-9 and TRBJ2-2; D not certain. The CDR3 spans 14 residues. Germline-derived CDR1 and CDR2 are SEHNR and FQNEAQ (reference sequence). The V and J ends lost 2 bases and 6 bases respectively, with 10 bases between them.

The chain combines TRBV4-2 with TRBJ1-6; 7 nucleotides match TRBD1. The V gene's germline CDR1 is LGHNA and CDR2 YNFKEQ. V lost 4 bases to trimming and J lost 2 bases; unmatched junction nucleotides: 11. The CDR3 runs 18 residues. Written as DNA, the CDR3 is TGTGCCAGCAGCCCGGGGACAGTGATCAAGACCTATAATTCACCCCTCCACTTT. Translating gives CASSPGTVIKTYNSPLHF.

The chain joins TRBV20-1 to TRBJ1-4; TRBD1 matches at 7 bases. Germline values: CDR1 DFQATT, CDR2 SNEGSKA (reference sequence). Trimming at V came to 0 bases and at J to 10 bases, leaving 11 bases not matched to a gene. This CDR3 comprises 15 residues. The CDR3: CSARDREGAPGKLFF. CDR3 in DNA: TGCAGTGCTAGAGATCGGGAGGGGGCACCAGGAAAACTGTTTTTT.

This clonotype was recorded a few times. The V and J genes are TRBV7-2 and TRBJ1-4, with 8 positions matching TRBD1. This CDR3 has 13 residues. The trim removed 5 bases at V and 8 bases at J, leaving 4 bases unmatched. CDR1 is SGHTA, CDR2 FQGNSA, per germline. The CDR3 nucleotides read TGTGCCAGCAGCCCAGGGGGCCGGGAAAAACTGTTTTTT. Its translation is CASSPGGREKLFF.

The chain links TRBV20-1 to TRBJ1-5; the D gene is possibly TRBD1 (5 bases). Trimming removed 5 bases from V and 0 bases from J, with 14 bases in between. The length of the CDR3 is 15 residues. CDR1 is DFQATT, CDR2 SNEGSKA, per germline (reference sequence). The CDR3 protein is CSAGAQPYSNQPQHF. In DNA, the CDR3 is TGCAGTGCTGGGGCACAGCCCTATAGCAATCAGCCCCAGCATTTT.

The chain combines TRBV20-1 with TRBJ1-1; no firm D call. CDR1 DFQATT and CDR2 SNEGSKA come from the germline V gene (reference sequence). The length of the CDR3 is 13 residues. Trimming shortened V by 0 bases and J by 5 bases, and 10 bases separated the two germline ends. CDR3 region: CSARDAIRTEAFF. CDR3 sequence (DNA): TGCAGTGCTAGAGACGCGATACGTACTGAAGCTTTCTTT.

The V gene is TRBV11-2, the J gene TRBJ1-6; D call uncertain. The CDR3 runs 17 residues. V gave up 1 base and J gave up 2 bases, with 12 bases separating them. CDR1 and CDR2 (germline): SGHAT, FQNNGV. CDR3 sequence reads: CASSLVVGMTYNSPLHF. The CDR3 DNA is TGTGCCAGCAGCTTAGTGGTAGGGATGACCTATAATTCACCCCTCCACTTT.

The chain employs TRBV27 and TRBJ1-4; 7 bases line up with TRBD1. V shed 5 bases and J 4 bases; nucleotides not matched to a gene: 4. Germline loops: CDR1 MNHEY, CDR2 SMNVEV (reference sequence). The CDR3 runs to 14 residues. Here the CDR3 reads CASSRQGYNEKLFF. For the CDR3, the DNA is TGTGCCAGCAGTCGACAGGGATATAATGAAAAACTGTTTTTT.

This rearrangement joins TRBV5-8 to TRBJ2-7; maybe TRBD2 (5 bases). Per germline, CDR1 SGHTS and CDR2 YDEGEE. V was pared by 4 bases and J by 1 base, with 6 bases between. This CDR3 is 12 amino acids long. For the CDR3, the DNA is TGTGCCAGCAGCGGGAGTTCCTACGAGCAGTACTTC. Protein sequence: CASSGSSYEQYF.

V is TRBV6-1 and J is TRBJ2-1; D call uncertain. The ends were cut back, 1 base at V and 10 bases at J, with 5 bases in the middle. This CDR3 is built from 11 residues. In germline, CDR1 is MNHNS, CDR2 SASEGT. The CDR3 DNA reads as TGTGCCAGCAGTGAAGTCGCAGAGCAGTTCTTC. It is translated as CASSEVAEQFF.

This clonotype was counted once. The chain is built from TRBV20-1 and TRBJ2-2, with a tentative D call TRBD1 (5 bases). CDR3 length: 14 amino acids. CDR1 is DFQATT and CDR2 is SNEGSKA in the germline V gene (reference sequence). The V gene lost 3 bases and the J gene lost 0 bases, with 8 bases spanning the gap. The CDR3: CSARGQTNTGELFF. The CDR3 DNA reads as TGCAGTGCTAGGGGGCAGACGAACACCGGGGAGCTGTTTTTT.

By sample fraction, this clonotype is large. The chain combines TRBV19 with TRBJ2-3; D perhaps matches TRBD1 (6 bases). Germline lookup yields CDR1 LNHDA and CDR2 SQIVND (reference sequence). This CDR3 has 14 amino acids. Trimming removed 3 bases from V and 4 bases from J, with 11 bases in between. CDR3 nucleotide sequence: TGTGCCAGTAGTATGAACAGGGCCTCAGATACGCAGTATTTT. Protein product: CASSMNRASDTQYF.